These 7 T cell receptor beta chains came from one sample sequenced in a study of cytotoxic CD8 clonotypes in ibrutinib-treated CLL (dated by TCRdb to about 2021). Preparation of the library involved the immunoSEQ multiplex PCR assay. The immuneACCESS repertoire file appears here via TCRdb, limited to in-frame rearrangements. These files lack a portion of the clones; in checked studies, under half of the deficit traces to unresolved V genes, and the cause of the others is not known. The sample profile shows about 300,000 clones; 70% to 80% of them were found once. Of the sample, about 5% falls within the top ten clones. In light of the paper, this sample's time point label describes: progressive disease on ibrutinib. The source was PBMCs, collected at disease progression, from a patient treated with ibrutinib. These receptors were taken from a human donor with chronic lymphocytic leukemia.

V usage is TRBV12-5 and J usage is TRBJ2-2; the match to TRBD1 covers 7 bases. The V segment lost 3 bases and the J segment 1 base; nucleotides outside the gene matches: 2. The CDR3 is 15 residues long. Germline V lookup: CDR1 LGHNT, CDR2 FRNRAP. DNA for the CDR3: TGTGCTAGTGGTTTACGACAGGGGAACACCGGGGAGCTGTTTTTT. Encoded protein: CASGLRQGNTGELFF.

The chain links TRBV19 to TRBJ1-4; D unresolved. Germline V gene sequence: CDR1 LNHDA, CDR2 SQIVND (reference sequence). This CDR3 contains 14 residues. Deletions cut 3 bases from V and 8 bases from J, with 13 bases between. The CDR3 protein is CASSMVYEGEKLFF. As DNA, the CDR3 is TGTGCCAGTAGTATGGTCTATGAGGGAGAAAAACTGTTTTTT.

This chain uses TRBV7-9 with TRBJ2-3; D is uncertain. Looked up from germline, CDR1 is SEHNR and CDR2 is FQNEAQ (reference sequence). The CDR3 length is 11 residues. Trimming left V 2 bases short and J 3 bases short, with 0 bases between. CDR3 bases: TGTGCCAGCAGCTTAACAGATACGCAGTATTTT. Translation: CASSLTDTQYF.

The CDR3 spells CASSLARQPGGYTF. DNA of the CDR3: TGCGCCAGCAGCTTGGCCCGACAGCCAGGGGGCTACACCTTC. The V gene is TRBV5-1, the J gene TRBJ1-2; D is perhaps TRBD1 (5 bases). Germline V lookup: CDR1 SGHRS, CDR2 YFSETQ. Trimming removed 0 bases at V and 8 bases at J, with 14 bases between. CDR3 size: 14 residues.

The chain uses TRBV28 and TRBJ2-3; TRBD2 matches 9 bases. The CDR3 is made up of 17 amino acids. CDR1 MDHEN and CDR2 SYDVKM come from the germline V gene. V lost 5 bases to trimming and J lost 4 bases; unmatched junction nucleotides: 13. DNA of the CDR3: TGTGCCAGCAGTGTCAGCGGGGGACTAGCCCTACCAGATACGCAGTATTTT. The encoded protein is CASSVSGGLALPDTQYF.

This chain links TRBV27 with TRBJ2-5, with TRBD2 matching 8 bases. The junction had 12 bases not matched to a gene; V was cut back by 5 bases and J by 4 bases. The CDR3 sequence is 16 residues long. CDR1 is MNHEY, CDR2 SMNVEV, per germline (reference sequence). The CDR3 DNA reads as TGTGCCAGCAGTCTTCTGGCGGGGGGCTTAAGAGAGACCCAGTACTTC. The encoded protein is CASSLLAGGLRETQYF.

The chain joins TRBV29-1 to TRBJ2-2; 12 nucleotides line up with TRBD2. The CDR3 is 16 residues long. CDR1 and CDR2 (germline): SQVTM, ANQGSEA. The V and J ends lost 3 bases and 0 bases, in that order; junction bases with no gene match: 2. As DNA, the CDR3 is TGCAGCGTTGATGGACTAGCGGGGTCGAACACCGGGGAGCTGTTTTTT. Protein product: CSVDGLAGSNTGELFF.